This passage covers 13 T cell receptor beta chains from one sample sequenced in a study of PD-1 blockade in mismatch repair-deficient tumors. Measured with immunoSEQ multiplex PCR; TCRdb has only the in-frame clones, and not every one. The data hold 100,000 to 150,000 clones, with about 90% observed a single time. The sequencing used peripheral blood, collected 72 weeks after starting pembrolizumab. The receptor source for this set is an adult with mismatch repair-deficient cancer.

This chain joins TRBV5-1 and TRBJ2-5; maybe TRBD1 (6 bases). Germline loops: CDR1 SGHRS, CDR2 YFSETQ. Trimming stripped 1 base from V and 3 bases from J, with 10 bases between. The CDR3 runs 14 residues. CDR3 sequence: CASSLRPGEETQYF. The CDR3 DNA follows: TGCGCCAGCAGCTTGAGGCCAGGGGAAGAGACCCAGTACTTC.

The chain links TRBV25-1 to TRBJ2-7, with D maybe TRBD2 (7 bases). Trimming left V 5 bases short and J 1 base short, with 24 bases between. CDR1 MGHDK and CDR2 SYGVNS come from the germline V gene. The CDR3 covers 18 residues. CDR3 amino acids: CASSSGQNLGGGSYEQYF. DNA of the CDR3: TGTGCCAGCAGTAGTGGACAGAACCTTGGCGGGGGATCCTACGAGCAGTACTTC.

V usage is TRBV7-7 and J usage is TRBJ2-7; D not certain. The germline gives CDR1 SSHAT, CDR2 FNYEAQ (reference sequence). The CDR3 has 15 amino acids. Trimming pared 1 base from V and 0 bases from J, leaving 10 bases between. The CDR3 DNA reads TGTGCCAGCAGCTTAGGGGTTGGAAGCTCCTACGAGCAGTACTTC. This translates into CASSLGVGSSYEQYF.

V gene TRBV6-5 combines with J gene TRBJ2-7; TRBD1 or TRBD2 may be the D gene (5 bases each). Trimming cost V 0 bases and J 5 bases, with 8 bases left between them. Germline CDR1 is MNHEY and CDR2 is SVGAGI. This CDR3 is 13 amino acids long. CDR3 residues: CASSYSGRNEQYF. The CDR3 bases are TGTGCCAGCAGTTACTCGGGACGTAACGAGCAGTACTTC.

The chain uses TRBV12-5 and TRBJ2-1; maybe TRBD2 (5 bases). Per germline, CDR1 LGHNT and CDR2 FRNRAP. This CDR3 comprises 14 residues. The V and J ends lost 6 bases and 0 bases respectively, with 9 bases between them. The CDR3: CASGPTSSYNEQFF. The CDR3 coding sequence is TGTGCTAGTGGCCCTACTAGCTCCTACAATGAGCAGTTCTTC.

This clone was found once. V is TRBV4-3 and J is TRBJ2-4; 14 bases are shared with TRBD2. CDR1 and CDR2 from the germline V gene are LGHNA and YSLEER. The trim removed 1 base at V and 6 bases at J, leaving 8 bases unmatched. The CDR3 contains 18 residues. The CDR3 bases are TGCGCCAGCAGCCAAGGACTAGCGGGAGGGGATTGGGGAAACATTCAGTACTTC. Protein: CASSQGLAGGDWGNIQYF.

V and J are TRBV2 and TRBJ2-5; the D is unclear. This CDR3 comprises 15 residues. Germline CDR1 reads SNHLY; CDR2 reads FYNNEI. Between the trimmed V and J ends, which lost 3 bases and 1 base, there was a span of 12 bases. The CDR3 coding sequence is TGTGCCAGCAGTGACCCACAGATCACCCAAGAGACCCAGTACTTC. Its translation: CASSDPQITQETQYF. Supplemented by reference TRBV2 and TRBJ2-5, the full variable domain reads EPEVTQTPSHQVTQMGQEVILRCVPISNHLYFYWYRQILGQKVEFLVSFYNNEISEKSEIFDDQFSVERPDGSNFTLKIRSTKLEDSAMYFCASSDPQITQETQYFGPGTRLLVL.

V and J are TRBV7-6 and TRBJ2-3; D is undetermined. Germline V gene sequence: CDR1 SGHVS, CDR2 FNYEAQ. Trimming removed 2 bases from V and 0 bases from J, with 12 bases in between. CDR3 size: 16 residues. CDR3 DNA sequence: TGTGCCAGCAGCTTATTTTCGGGTTTAAGCACAGATACGCAGTATTTT. It is translated as CASSLFSGLSTDTQYF.

The chain has TRBV5-6 and TRBJ2-1, with D hard to call. V lost 4 bases and J lost 8, with 16 bases in between. Germline V gene lookup returns CDR1 SGHDT and CDR2 YYEEEE. CDR3 length equals 14 residues. The CDR3 loop reads CASSPRASAYEQFF. The CDR3 region has the DNA TGTGCCAGCAGCCCCCGGGCCTCAGCCTATGAGCAGTTCTTC.

The chain is built from TRBV29-1 and TRBJ2-5, with D maybe TRBD2 (6 bases). Trimming shortened V by 6 bases and J by 5 bases, and 13 bases separated the two germline ends. Germline loops: CDR1 SQVTM, CDR2 ANQGSEA. CDR3 length: 12 amino acids. CDR3 amino acids: CSVIAEWETQYF. The CDR3 DNA reads as TGCAGCGTAATAGCGGAGTGGGAGACCCAGTACTTC.

V gene TRBV2 combines with J gene TRBJ2-3, with no clear D. This CDR3 contains 12 residues. Trimming left V 3 bases short and J 5 bases short, with 6 bases between. The germline V gene has CDR1 SNHLY and CDR2 FYNNEI. CDR3 coding DNA: TGTGCCAGCAGTGAGCTGAGAGATACGCAGTATTTT. This encodes CASSELRDTQYF.

The J gene is TRBJ2-2, the V gene TRBV15; D call uncertain. V lost 5 bases and J 3 bases, leaving 19 bases between the germline ends. Germline values: CDR1 LNHNV, CDR2 YYDKDF (reference sequence). The CDR3 length is 17 residues. CDR3 amino acids: CATSSSGSTFDTGELFF. The CDR3 nucleotides read TGTGCCACCAGCTCGTCGGGCAGCACCTTCGACACCGGGGAGCTGTTTTTT.

The J gene is TRBJ2-1, the V gene TRBV29-1; 8 bases line up with TRBD2. CDR1 is SQVTM and CDR2 is ANQGSEA in the germline V gene. This CDR3 spans 16 amino acids. Trimming removed 4 bases from V and 9 bases from J; junction bases left unmatched: 17. The CDR3 sequence: CSVVTVSGTRDTEQFF. CDR3 nucleotide sequence: TGCAGCGTTGTCACAGTTTCCGGGACTAGGGACACTGAGCAGTTCTTC.